This T cell receptor beta chain was recovered during a study of CD8 T cells in Susac syndrome. Sequencing targeted TCR beta in T cells from blood (CD8+ and CD4+). Included as multiple sclerosis controls were treatment-naive patients who had stable or active relapsing-remitting disease. Negative isolation yielded CD8+ and CD4+ T cells; FACS enriched TEMRA cells. Reverse transcription of about 0.45 to 1 ug RNA used random hexamers. Amplification of TCR beta CDR3 used immunoSEQ multiplex PCR across 54 Vbeta and 13 Jbeta. TCRdb redid the calling of the immunoSEQ multiplex PCR reads with MiXCR, one entry per CDR3 protein. This repertoire shows under 550,000 distinct CDR3 sequences, approximately 89% found once; its top ten account for 0.09% to 0.15%. This sequence was found in a human donor with multiple sclerosis. The sample consisted of CD8+ T cells from PBMCs.

The CDR3 DNA follows: TGTGCCAGCAGCGGGAAGGGTATCGCGAACACCGGGGAGCTGTTTTTT. Protein product: CASSGKGIANTGELFF. The chain carries TRBV7-9 and TRBJ2-2; D unresolved. Germline loops: CDR1 SEHNR, CDR2 FQNEAQ (reference sequence). The CDR3 contains 16 residues. V was cut by 5 bases and J by 0 bases, with 13 bases left in between.